This TCR beta chain was captured by sequencing in a study of T cells in women clearing cervical HPV infection. Cervical HPV DNA detected by MY09/MY11 PCR, typed by dot-blot. V trimming: 3 bases; J trimming: 4 bases; junction bases outside the gene matches: 4. The CDR3 spans 14 residues. The V gene's germline CDR1 is SGHRS and CDR2 YFSETQ. The repertoire was sequenced with immunoSEQ multiplex PCR; TCRdb's copy has only in-frame clones and lacks some. Its table lists approximately 16,000 clones. As regards this clone: The read ends 3 residues shy of where the CDR3 ends; the end is completed using the germline J gene.

The chain couples TRBV5-1 to TRBJ2-3; 8 bases map to TRBD1. Sequencing was done on a sample of blood buffy coat. The source of this sequence is a woman aged 18 to 75 with a cervical HPV16 infection that either progressed to CIN3+ or cleared (not recorded which). The sequenced part of the CDR3 DNA is TGCGCCAGCAGCTCGGACAGGGTTCCAGATACG. Protein: CASSSDRVPDT. The CDR3 reads in full as CASSSDRVPDTQYF.